This entry lists 27 T cell receptor beta chains sequenced from one sample in a study of OX40 agonist ivuxolimab in advanced cancers. The table came from immunoSEQ multiplex PCR; TCRdb's copy has only in-frame clones and leaves some out. The data contain 65,000 to 75,000 clones, around 85% of them singletons. Sequenced here: CD4+ or CD8+ T cells sorted from blood, sampled in a trial of the OX40 agonist ivuxolimab. The source of these receptors is an adult with an advanced solid tumor such as melanoma, head and neck, liver or kidney cancer.

The CDR3, as DNA: TGCGCCAGCAGCTTAGTGCCGAACACCGGGGAGCTGTTTTTT. Protein product: CASSLVPNTGELFF. V usage is TRBV5-1 and J usage is TRBJ2-2; D unresolved. Looked up from germline, CDR1 is SGHRS and CDR2 is YFSETQ. The CDR3 has 14 residues. V shed 2 bases and J shed 0 bases, with 5 bases lying between them.

V is TRBV9 and J is TRBJ2-7; no clear D gene. Germline V gives CDR1 SGDLS, CDR2 YYNGEE. The CDR3 sequence is 13 residues long. Trimming cost V 3 bases and J 6 bases, with 13 bases left between them. The CDR3 protein is CASSASTVGEQYF. CDR3 bases: TGTGCCAGCAGCGCCTCGACGGTCGGCGAGCAGTACTTC.

This rearrangement joins TRBV6-5 to TRBJ1-1; D remains ambiguous. The CDR3 runs 14 residues. The germline gives CDR1 MNHEY, CDR2 SVGAGI. Trimming removed 7 bases at V and 6 bases at J, with 18 bases between. CDR3 sequence reads: CASTLREGWAEAFF. In DNA form, the CDR3 reads TGTGCCAGCACCTTGAGGGAGGGCTGGGCTGAAGCTTTCTTT.

The chain employs TRBV27 and TRBJ2-5; 8 positions match TRBD2. This CDR3 is built from 15 residues. Germline V gives CDR1 MNHEY, CDR2 SMNVEV (reference sequence). Losses at the gene ends were 6 bases for V and 7 bases for J; bases not matched to a gene: 13. The CDR3 spells CASRSPGLGLGTQYF. CDR3 bases: TGTGCCAGCAGATCTCCGGGACTAGGGTTGGGGACCCAGTACTTC.

This rearrangement joins TRBV5-1 to TRBJ2-1; 11 nucleotides line up with TRBD2. Per the germline V gene, CDR1 is SGHRS and CDR2 is YFSETQ. Trimming removed 0 bases from V and 7 bases from J; junction bases left unmatched: 9. This CDR3 spans 17 amino acids. In DNA form, the CDR3 reads TGCGCCAGCAGCTTGGGGCTAACTAGCGGGGGCCGAAATGAGCAGTTCTTC. Its translation is CASSLGLTSGGRNEQFF.

CDR3 amino acids: CASSPGTRSTDTQYF. CDR3 sequence (DNA): TGTGCCAGCAGCCCCGGGACACGGAGCACAGATACGCAGTATTTT. The J gene is TRBJ2-3, the V gene TRBV5-8; perhaps TRBD1 as D (6 bases). CDR3 length: 15 amino acids. Germline loops: CDR1 SGHTS, CDR2 YDEGEE. The V end lost 4 bases, the J end lost 0 bases, and 12 bases lay between the germline ends.

The chain combines TRBV10-2 with TRBJ1-5; TRBD1 matches at 9 bases. Germline values: CDR1 WSHSY, CDR2 SAAADI. CDR3 length: 13 amino acids. J lost 6 bases, V lost 6 bases, and 3 bases had no gene match. CDR3 in DNA: TGCGCCAGCAGGGACAGGGGTAGTCAGCCCCAGCATTTT. Residues: CASRDRGSQPQHF.

This rearrangement joins TRBV19 to TRBJ1-2, with D maybe TRBD1 (5 bases). Looked up from germline, CDR1 is LNHDA and CDR2 is SQIVND (reference sequence). This CDR3 comprises 14 residues. V gave up 9 bases and J gave up 2 bases, with 16 bases separating them. CDR3 in amino acids: CASKRRELNYGYTF. CDR3 nucleotide sequence: TGTGCCAGCAAACGCAGGGAGTTAAACTATGGCTACACCTTC.

V gene TRBV7-8 combines with J gene TRBJ1-5; D remains ambiguous. With 0 bases removed from V and 0 bases from J, the gap between germline ends came to 3 bases. The CDR3 is 14 amino acids. Germline-derived CDR1 and CDR2 are SGHVS and FQNEAQ. CDR3 protein: CASSLAYSNQPQHF. In nucleotides, the CDR3 is TGTGCCAGCAGCTTAGCCTATAGCAATCAGCCCCAGCATTTT.

The CDR3 region is CASSETRGSGTQYF. CDR3 sequence (DNA): TGTGCCAGCAGTGAAACCCGGGGTAGCGGTACGCAGTATTTT. This chain links TRBV6-1 with TRBJ2-3; perhaps TRBD2 as D (6 bases). Trimming shortened V by 2 bases and J by 8 bases, and 14 bases separated the two germline ends. Germline-derived CDR1 and CDR2 are MNHNS and SASEGT. The CDR3 extends over 14 amino acids.

In its sample, this clone was seen once. The chain couples TRBV6-1 to TRBJ1-2, with 12 bases fitting TRBD1. The CDR3 sequence is 16 residues long. The germline V gene encodes CDR1 MNHNS and CDR2 SASEGT. V shed 2 bases and J 4 bases; nucleotides not matched to a gene: 5. The CDR3 sequence is CASSEWGTGGSYGYTF. In DNA form, the CDR3 reads TGTGCCAGCAGTGAATGGGGGACAGGGGGCAGCTATGGCTACACCTTC.

This chain uses TRBV7-2 with TRBJ2-3; 10 positions match TRBD2. V lost 5 bases to trimming and J lost 4 bases; unmatched junction nucleotides: 9. The CDR3 loop spans 16 amino acids. Germline CDR1 reads SGHTA; CDR2 reads FQGNSA. DNA of the CDR3: TGTGCCAGCAGCCCCTTTAGCGGGGGGAGTTCAGATACGCAGTATTTT. Its translation: CASSPFSGGSSDTQYF.

J is TRBJ1-6 and V is TRBV11-3; TRBD1 matches 10 bases. CDR3 length: 15 amino acids. In germline, CDR1 is SGHNT, CDR2 YENEEA. Losses at the gene ends were 1 base for V and 10 bases for J; bases not matched to a gene: 4. Written as DNA, the CDR3 is TGTGCCAGCAGCTTAGTTGGGACAGGGGAGTCACCCCTCCACTTT. This encodes CASSLVGTGESPLHF.

The V and J genes are TRBV5-1 and TRBJ2-7; the match to TRBD1 covers 8 bases. Germline trimming cut 4 bases from V and 5 bases from J; bases unmatched to any gene: 8. Germline V gene lookup returns CDR1 SGHRS and CDR2 YFSETQ. The length of the CDR3 is 14 residues. The CDR3 protein is CASSPDQGADEQYF. CDR3 nucleotides: TGCGCCAGCAGCCCAGATCAGGGGGCCGACGAGCAGTACTTC.

This clone was found once. The chain couples TRBV27 to TRBJ1-6; tentatively, D is TRBD1 (6 bases). The V gene lost 6 bases and the J gene lost 9 bases, with 12 bases spanning the gap. Germline V gene sequence: CDR1 MNHEY, CDR2 SMNVEV (reference sequence). This CDR3 has 13 amino acids. The CDR3 DNA is TGTGCCAGCAGCCTAGGGGGGGGTTCACCCCTCCACTTT. It codes for CASSLGGGSPLHF.

The chain carries TRBV28 and TRBJ2-1; 9 nucleotides line up with TRBD2. V shed 7 bases and J 1 base; nucleotides not matched to a gene: 11. Germline V gene lookup returns CDR1 MDHEN and CDR2 SYDVKM. The CDR3 loop spans 17 amino acids. CDR3 DNA sequence: TGTGCCAGCACCCCCCTAGCGGGAACTATATCCTACAATGAGCAGTTCTTC. This translates into CASTPLAGTISYNEQFF.

V and J are TRBV6-6 and TRBJ2-6; D unclear. There are 14 residues in the CDR3. CDR1 and CDR2 from the germline V gene are MNHNY and SVGAGI (reference sequence). Trimming cost V 6 bases and J 2 bases, with 8 bases left between them. The CDR3 reads CASRSGPGANVLTF. The CDR3 DNA reads TGTGCCAGCAGGAGTGGGCCTGGGGCCAACGTCCTGACTTTC.

This clone appeared once. The CDR3 DNA reads TGCAGCGTTGACCCCCGCCGAGAGACCCAGTACTTC. Translation gives CSVDPRRETQYF. The V gene is TRBV29-1, the J gene TRBJ2-5; D is undetermined. V gave up 3 bases and J gave up 4 bases, with 9 bases separating them. This CDR3 has 12 residues. Germline V gene lookup returns CDR1 SQVTM and CDR2 ANQGSEA.

This clone showed up just a few times. This chain links TRBV4-2 with TRBJ2-5; no definite D call. CDR1 is LGHNA and CDR2 is YNFKEQ in the germline V gene. V was trimmed by 0 bases and J by 2 bases, leaving 7 bases between them. The CDR3 has 14 amino acids. CDR3 amino acids: CASSQEGRQETQYF. Written as DNA, the CDR3 is TGTGCCAGCAGCCAAGAAGGGCGGCAAGAGACCCAGTACTTC.

This chain joins TRBV7-2 and TRBJ1-2, with D unclear. Germline V gene sequence: CDR1 SGHTA, CDR2 FQGNSA. The ends were cut back, 5 bases at V and 5 bases at J, with 15 bases in the middle. The CDR3 sequence is 14 residues long. The CDR3 DNA reads as TGTGCCAGCAGCCCGGCCGGCCAGTCTTATGGCTACACCTTC. Translation: CASSPAGQSYGYTF.

The V gene is TRBV5-5, the J gene TRBJ2-7; D is perhaps TRBD2 (5 bases). Deletions cut 0 bases from V and 3 bases from J, with 7 bases between. Germline loops: CDR1 SGHKS, CDR2 YYEKEE (reference sequence). This CDR3 is 13 amino acids long. This CDR3 reads CASSLAGFYEQYF. As DNA, the CDR3 is TGTGCCAGCAGCTTGGCGGGGTTCTACGAGCAGTACTTC.

The chain links TRBV6-6 to TRBJ1-3; D is unresolved. CDR3 length: 16 residues. V lost 2 bases to trimming and J lost 0 bases, with 11 bases between them. From germline, CDR1 is MNHNY and CDR2 SVGAGI (reference sequence). CDR3 DNA sequence: TGTGCCAGCAGTTACCACCCAGACACCTCTGGAAACACCATATATTTT. This gives the protein CASSYHPDTSGNTIYF.

The V call is TRBV11-3, the J call TRBJ2-4, with a possible D match to TRBD1 (6 bases). The V and J ends lost 5 bases and 6 bases respectively, with 14 bases between them. The CDR3 extends over 14 amino acids. Germline loops: CDR1 SGHNT, CDR2 YENEEA. The CDR3 region has the DNA TGTGCCAGCAGCCCATCCCGGGACATAAACATTCAGTACTTC. Its translation is CASSPSRDINIQYF.

The CDR3 reads CASSPLQGDSNQPQHF. In nucleotides, the CDR3 is TGCGCCAGCAGCCCCTTACAGGGAGATAGCAATCAGCCCCAGCATTTT. The chain combines TRBV4-1 with TRBJ1-5, with a tentative D call TRBD1 (6 bases). CDR3 size: 16 residues. The V end lost 4 bases, the J end lost 0 bases, and 13 bases lay between the germline ends. In germline, CDR1 is MGHRA, CDR2 YSYEKL.

This clone is a singleton in its sample. J is TRBJ2-5 and V is TRBV7-9, with 7 positions matching TRBD2. V shed 7 bases, J shed 1 base, and the junction held 9 bases outside the gene matches. The CDR3 has 15 residues. In germline, CDR1 is SEHNR, CDR2 FQNEAQ (reference sequence). CDR3 nucleotides: TGTGCCAGCACCCATGGGGGGGGAGGCCAAGAGACCCAGTACTTC. The encoded protein is CASTHGGGGQETQYF.

The V call is TRBV2, the J call TRBJ2-3; the D is unclear. The CDR3 has 15 amino acids. V lost 2 bases to trimming and J lost 2 bases, with 11 bases between them. Germline lookup yields CDR1 SNHLY and CDR2 FYNNEI. Written as DNA, the CDR3 is TGTGCCAGCAGTGAAAACTCCCCCTACACAGATACGCAGTATTTT. Translated, it gives CASSENSPYTDTQYF.

The V gene is TRBV6-4, the J gene TRBJ1-5, with D perhaps TRBD1 (5 bases). The CDR3 sequence is 13 residues long. V lost 9 bases to trimming and J lost 2 bases, with 11 bases between them. The germline gives CDR1 MRHNA, CDR2 SNTAGT. The CDR3 bases are TGTGCCAGTAGCCGGGACGGCAATCAGCCCCAGCATTTT. Translating gives CASSRDGNQPQHF.